Described below is a single T cell receptor beta chain sequence and its context. Its specificity is not known. The sample comes from a study of T cell repertoires in cytomegalovirus infection. Study summary: The study used recently identified HLA-C-restricted and well-studied HLA-B-restricted CMV epitopes. An indication of both CMV infection and matching HLA type came from public TCR beta signatures. Whole-study findings and limits: In two of eight donors, the top clonotype was HLA-C-restricted CMV-specific.

TCRdb reprocessed the reads via MiXCR and lists one record per CDR3 protein. The sample shows some 900,000 distinct CDR3 sequences, 30% to 35% of them seen only once. This CDR3 is built from 14 residues. CDR1 is SGHVS, CDR2 FQNEAQ, per germline. V trimming: 7 bases; J trimming: 4 bases; junction bases outside the gene matches: 8. This clonotype originated in a human donor in good health (CMV status not recorded). Some clones in this sample may be carry-over from other donors' samples. Sequenced here: cultured CD8+ T cells from PBMCs, sampled from culture after CMV antigen stimulation. This chain uses TRBV7-8 with TRBJ1-2, with 8 positions matching TRBD1. The CDR3 loop is CASTIDRGGYGYTF. CDR3 nucleotides: TGTGCCAGCACCATCGACAGGGGAGGCTATGGCTACACCTTC.